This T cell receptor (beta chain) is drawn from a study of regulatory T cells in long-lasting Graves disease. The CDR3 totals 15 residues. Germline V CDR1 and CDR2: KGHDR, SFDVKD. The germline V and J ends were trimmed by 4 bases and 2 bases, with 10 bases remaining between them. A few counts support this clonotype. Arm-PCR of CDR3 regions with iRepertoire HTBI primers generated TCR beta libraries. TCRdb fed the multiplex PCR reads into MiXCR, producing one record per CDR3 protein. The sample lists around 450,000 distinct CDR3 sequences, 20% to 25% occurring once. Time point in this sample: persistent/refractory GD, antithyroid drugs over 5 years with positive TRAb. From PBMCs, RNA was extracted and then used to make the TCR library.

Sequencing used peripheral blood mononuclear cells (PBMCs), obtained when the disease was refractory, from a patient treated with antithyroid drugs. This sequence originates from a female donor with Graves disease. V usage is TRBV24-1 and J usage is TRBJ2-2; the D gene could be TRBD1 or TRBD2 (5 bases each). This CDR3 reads CATSEGVSNTGELFF. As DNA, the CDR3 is TGTGCCACCAGTGAGGGGGTTTCAAACACCGGGGAGCTGTTTTTT.